This T cell receptor (beta chain) was obtained from a study of T cells after yellow fever vaccination. Overall study findings and caveats: CD4 and CD8 compartments shared a small share of clonotypes, likely from convergent recombination. Boosting was followed by the reappearance of most primary-vaccination clones (approximately 95% CD4, about 89% CD8). The secondary response showed a weaker magnitude and a faster peak, day 5 versus 15.

This clonotype has only a few counts. The antigen remains unidentified. The 5'RACE template-switching step produced TCR cDNA and added a universal primer site and UMIs. TCRdb itself ran the 5' RACE reads through MiXCR, one entry per CDR3 protein. The data show 250,000 to 300,000 distinct CDR3 sequences, around 5.3% seen once. The CDR3 is made up of 13 amino acids. V lost 4 bases and J 3 bases, leaving 10 bases between the germline ends. Germline CDR1 SGHRS, CDR2 YFSETQ. The origin of this receptor is a man between 18 and 35 years old who received the YFV17D yellow fever vaccine. The specimen comprised CD4+ T cells sorted from PBMCs, sampled on the day of the yellow fever booster vaccination. The V call is TRBV5-1, the J call TRBJ2-5; no clear D gene. The CDR3 sequence: CASSRAEKETQYF. CDR3 in DNA: TGCGCCAGCAGCCGAGCAGAAAAAGAGACCCAGTACTTC.